These T cell receptor beta chains were read from a single sample in a study of control samples from healthy donors and cancer patients. The repertoire was sequenced with immunoSEQ multiplex PCR; TCRdb's copy has only in-frame clones and lacks some. The table includes about 28,000 clones, about nine tenths detected once. The material sequenced was PBMCs. The receptors stem from a man in his fifties or sixties with lung cancer. The CDR3 runs from the conserved cysteine through the conserved F or W. The D gene is left open where the match is weak. Clone size, where shown, is once, few, many, or a class for clones that have expanded.

d_call,clone_size,v_call,j_call,cdr3_aa,cdr3_nt
-,-,TRBV9,TRBJ2-5,CASSETGVGQETQYF,TGTGCCAGCAGCGAAACAGGCGTCGGGCAAGAGACCCAGTACTTC
-,-,TRBV30,TRBJ1-6,CAWTGIVNSPLHF,TGTGCCTGGACCGGGATTGTTAATTCACCCCTCCACTTT
-,-,TRBV9,TRBJ2-5,CASSDDHQETQYF,TGTGCCAGCAGCGACGACCACCAAGAGACCCAGTACTTC
TRBD1,once,TRBV5-4,TRBJ2-7,CASSLWDRDEQYF,TGTGCCAGCAGCTTGTGGGACAGGGACGAGCAGTACTTC
-,-,TRBV19,TRBJ2-5,CASSQDLQETQYF,TGTGCCAGTAGTCAGGACTTGCAAGAGACCCAGTACTTC
-,-,TRBV27,TRBJ2-2,CASSYRDGWTGELFF,TGTGCCAGCAGCTACCGGGACGGCTGGACCGGGGAGCTGTTTTTT
-,-,TRBV18,TRBJ1-4,CASSLEVATNEKLFF,TGTGCCAGCTCACTTGAAGTTGCAACTAATGAAAAACTGTTTTTT
-,-,TRBV10-3,TRBJ2-3,CAITGEVRTDTQYF,TGTGCCATCACAGGGGAAGTGCGCACAGATACGCAGTATTTT
-,-,TRBV12-3/TRBV12-4,TRBJ2-2,CASRRLSGELFF,TGTGCCAGCAGGAGGTTGTCCGGGGAGCTGTTTTTT
TRBD1,-,TRBV3-1/TRBV3-2,TRBJ1-6,CASSQDIGQGLYNSPLHF,TGTGCCAGCAGCCAAGATATCGGACAGGGACTCTATAATTCACCCCTCCACTTT
-,-,TRBV14,TRBJ1-2,CASSQVRQDLYGYTF,TGTGCCAGCAGCCAAGTTCGGCAGGATCTCTATGGCTACACCTTC
TRBD2,-,TRBV5-6,TRBJ2-3,CASSPGTSGPTDTQYF,TGTGCCAGCAGCCCCGGGACTAGCGGCCCCACAGATACGCAGTATTTT
-,-,TRBV6-6,TRBJ1-2,CASSAPARGLDGYTF,TGTGCCAGCAGTGCACCCGCCCGCGGGTTGGATGGCTACACCTTC
-,-,TRBV5-1,TRBJ1-3,CASSSDLTDSGNTIYF,TGCGCCAGCAGCTCAGACTTGACGGACTCTGGAAACACCATATATTTT
-,-,TRBV7-9,TRBJ2-1,CASSLVALRDEQFF,TGTGCCAGCAGCTTAGTCGCCCTAAGGGATGAGCAGTTCTTC
-,-,TRBV5-1,TRBJ2-1,CASSSLTVSSYNEQFF,TGCGCCAGCAGCTCACTAACGGTGAGCTCCTACAATGAGCAGTTCTTC
-,-,TRBV2,TRBJ2-5,CASRSVQETQYF,TGTGCCAGCAGATCGGTACAAGAGACCCAGTACTTC
-,once,TRBV18,TRBJ2-2,CASSRSRTANTGELFF,TGTGCCAGCTCACGCTCTCGGACCGCGAACACCGGGGAGCTGTTTTTT
-,-,TRBV4-1,TRBJ1-1,CASSQQDRSNTEAFF,TGCGCCAGCAGCCAACAGGACAGATCGAACACTGAAGCTTTCTTT
-,-,TRBV9,TRBJ1-6,CASSETTGYDVHSPLHF,TGTGCCAGCAGCGAGACCACAGGGTATGATGTTCATTCACCCCTCCACTTT
TRBD1,few,TRBV7-8,TRBJ1-3,CASSQGQAYSGNTIYF,TGTGCCAGCAGCCAGGGACAGGCCTACTCTGGAAACACCATATATTTT
TRBD2,-,TRBV13,TRBJ2-1,CASSLGGGGDNEQFF,TGTGCCAGCAGCTTAGGTGGCGGGGGGGACAATGAGCAGTTCTTC
-,-,TRBV28,TRBJ2-2,CASSLSAGNTGELFF,TGTGCCAGCAGTTTATCGGCAGGGAACACCGGGGAGCTGTTTTTT
TRBD2,-,TRBV7-8,TRBJ2-5,CASSLGTSGEETQYF,TGTGCCAGCAGCTTAGGGACTAGCGGGGAAGAGACCCAGTACTTC
-,-,TRBV2,TRBJ2-5,CASQRASQETQYF,TGTGCCAGCCAGAGGGCATCACAAGAGACCCAGTACTTC
-,-,TRBV3-1/TRBV3-2,TRBJ1-1,CASSQPGQNTEAFF,TGTGCCAGCAGCCAACCCGGGCAGAACACTGAAGCTTTCTTT
-,-,TRBV7-5,TRBJ2-7,CARSLFKKQGSYEQYF,TGTGCCAGAAGCTTATTCAAAAAGCAGGGGTCCTACGAGCAGTACTTC